The 9 T cell receptor beta chains below were found in one sample sequenced in a study of T-cell memory formation after mild COVID-19. Via MiXCR, TCRdb re-called the 5' RACE reads, giving one row per CDR3 protein. The sample shows a few hundred thousand distinct CDR3 sequences, 15% to 20% of them seen only once. Source material: PBMCs or a T cell subset sorted from them (not recorded which). These receptors were taken from a man in his late teens or twenties who had mild COVID-19 (a few samples of this study predate the infection). Cell type and time point are not known.

J is TRBJ2-1 and V is TRBV12-5; 8 nucleotides match TRBD1. CDR3 length: 15 residues. V lost 6 bases, J lost 2 bases, and 6 bases stayed unmatched. Germline V gene lookup returns CDR1 LGHNT and CDR2 FRNRAP. CDR3 sequence: CASGIGQGAYNEQFF. The CDR3 DNA follows: TGTGCTAGTGGAATCGGACAGGGTGCCTACAATGAGCAGTTCTTC.

This clonotype was detected ten times or more. The CDR3 DNA is TGTGCCAGCGGGGAGGCCTACAATGAGCAGTTCTTC. Protein product: CASGEAYNEQFF. The rearrangement joins TRBV6-6 to TRBJ2-1; TRBD2 might be the D (6 bases). With 8 bases removed from V and 2 bases from J, the gap between germline ends came to 7 bases. The CDR3 sequence is 12 residues long. Germline values: CDR1 MNHNY, CDR2 SVGAGI (reference sequence).

The chain is built from TRBV9 and TRBJ2-3; possible D gene TRBD2, 5 bases. Trimming pared 3 bases from V and 4 bases from J, leaving 15 bases between. Germline CDR1 SGDLS, CDR2 YYNGEE. This CDR3 is 15 amino acids long. CDR3 nucleotides: TGTGCCAGCAGCGCAAGGCGGGCTGGGGCAGATACGCAGTATTTT. It yields the protein CASSARRAGADTQYF.

For the CDR3, the DNA is TGTGCCAGCAGCGTAGCGCCAGCTAAATACAATGAGCAGTTCTTC. It encodes CASSVAPAKYNEQFF. The chain couples TRBV9 to TRBJ2-1, with D hard to call. This CDR3 region has 15 residues. CDR1 SGDLS and CDR2 YYNGEE come from the germline V gene. The V end lost 0 bases, the J end lost 4 bases, and 11 bases lay between the germline ends.

The chain has TRBV18 and TRBJ1-4; the D gene is possibly TRBD1 (5 bases). CDR1 KGHSH and CDR2 LQKENI come from the germline V gene. The V end was cut by 3 bases, the J end by 7 bases, with 12 bases between. This CDR3 has 14 amino acids. The CDR3 DNA is TGTGCCAGCTCACCCCCCGGGGGTGCTGAAAAACTGTTTTTT. Its translation is CASSPPGGAEKLFF.

This clonotype has more than one count but fewer than ten. The V gene is TRBV5-1, the J gene TRBJ2-7, with 10 bases fitting TRBD2. The CDR3 has 15 amino acids. Looked up from germline, CDR1 is SGHRS and CDR2 is YFSETQ. The V segment lost 4 bases and the J segment 4 bases; nucleotides outside the gene matches: 8. CDR3 sequence reads: CASSPSGGVRYEQYV. CDR3 DNA: TGCGCCAGCAGCCCTAGCGGGGGTGTTAGGTACGAGCAGTACGTC.

With respect to this clonotype: At one boundary the junction diverges from the germline segment, which might be a read error. The rearrangement links TRBV7-2 to TRBJ1-1; weak D call: TRBD1 (6 bases). Per germline, CDR1 SGHTA and CDR2 FQGNSA. The CDR3 covers 13 residues. CDR3 DNA sequence: TGTGCCAGCAGCTTACCGGCGAGGGGGGGGTGTTACTTT. It encodes CASSLPARGGCYF. Combining the CDR3 with reference TRBV7-2 and TRBJ1-1 gives the whole variable domain GAGVSQSPSNKVTEKGKDVELRCDPISGHTALYWYRQSLGQGLEFLIYFQGNSAPDKSGLPSDRFSAERTGGSVSTLTIQRTQQEDSAVYLCASSLPARGGCYFGQGTRLTVV.

The gene calls are TRBV7-2 and TRBJ2-7; 10 nucleotides match TRBD1. The CDR3 is made up of 16 amino acids. Germline V gene sequence: CDR1 SGHTA, CDR2 FQGNSA. Trimming took 0 bases from V and 2 from J; bases not matched to a gene: 4. CDR3 region: CASSLAAGQGTYEQYF. CDR3 coding DNA: TGTGCCAGCAGCTTAGCCGCGGGACAGGGGACCTACGAGCAGTACTTC. Combining the CDR3 with reference TRBV7-2 and TRBJ2-7 gives the whole variable domain GAGVSQSPSNKVTEKGKDVELRCDPISGHTALYWYRQSLGQGLEFLIYFQGNSAPDKSGLPSDRFSAERTGGSVSTLTIQRTQQEDSAVYLCASSLAAGQGTYEQYFGPGTRLTVT.

This clonotype was counted only a few times. The chain recombines TRBV6-5 with TRBJ1-5; D unresolved. Germline V gene sequence: CDR1 MNHEY, CDR2 SVGAGI. There are 15 residues in the CDR3. The V gene lost 0 bases and the J gene lost 4 bases, with 10 bases spanning the gap. Written as DNA, the CDR3 is TGTGCCAGCAGTTACTCGCGGGCTGGAAATCAGCCCCAGCATTTT. This sequence encodes CASSYSRAGNQPQHF.